The 14 T cell receptor beta chains reported below all come from one sample, sequenced in a study of CD8+CD57+ T cells in acquired aplastic anemia. Genomic DNA acted as the template from which TCR beta VDJ combination and CDR3 sequence profiling were carried out. TCRdb recomputed calls from the reads with MiXCR, one row per CDR3 protein. This table has around 180,000 distinct CDR3 sequences, less than 50% appearing once. The sequenced patients had an expansion of CD8+CD57+ cells seen by flow cytometry. Sequencing was done on a sample of sorted CD4+, CD8+, or CD8+CD57+ T cells (not recorded which) from PBMCs. These receptors were obtained from a human donor with aplastic anemia.

V gene TRBV24-1 combines with J gene TRBJ1-2; 11 bases map to TRBD1. CDR3 size: 18 residues. CDR1 is KGHDR and CDR2 is SFDVKD in the germline V gene. Trimming removed 2 bases from V and 3 bases from J; junction bases left unmatched: 10. As DNA, the CDR3 is TGTGCCACCAGTGATTCCCCTCCCGGACAGGGGGCAGACTATGGCTACACCTTC. Translating gives CATSDSPPGQGADYGYTF.

This clonotype was recorded many times. The V and J genes are TRBV3-1 and TRBJ1-6, with 10 bases fitting TRBD1. Trimming took 0 bases from V and 11 from J; bases not matched to a gene: 7. This CDR3 has 16 residues. The germline CDR1 and CDR2 sequences are LGHDT and YNNKEL (reference sequence). The CDR3 coding sequence is TGTGCCAGCAGCCAAGATCGGGGACAGGGGTGGGCACCCCTCCACTTT. Amino acid sequence: CASSQDRGQGWAPLHF.

This clonotype was recorded at least ten times. V gene TRBV20-1 combines with J gene TRBJ2-5, with D possibly TRBD2 on 6 matching bases. CDR1 DFQATT and CDR2 SNEGSKA come from the germline V gene (reference sequence). Trimming took off 0 bases at V and 2 bases at J, with 7 bases between the two ends. The CDR3 length is 13 residues. The CDR3 reads CSARDGGQETQYF. DNA for the CDR3: TGCAGTGCTAGAGATGGGGGGCAAGAGACCCAGTACTTC.

This clonotype was counted at least ten times. The chain links TRBV20-1 to TRBJ1-1; tentatively, D is TRBD1 (6 bases). V lost 6 bases and J 0 bases, leaving 17 bases between the germline ends. The CDR3 is made up of 15 amino acids. Germline loops: CDR1 DFQATT, CDR2 SNEGSKA (reference sequence). This CDR3 is CSARGQGAMNTEAFF. CDR3 in DNA: TGCAGTGCCCGGGGGCAGGGAGCAATGAACACTGAAGCTTTCTTT.

The chain has TRBV15 and TRBJ2-1, with D unclear. The CDR3 covers 13 residues. The germline V gene has CDR1 LNHNV and CDR2 YYDKDF (reference sequence). Trimming pared 5 bases from V and 6 bases from J, leaving 11 bases between. The chain's CDR3 is CATSPRPSNEQFF. CDR3 nucleotide sequence: TGTGCCACCAGCCCCCGGCCCTCCAATGAGCAGTTCTTC.

This clonotype was recorded many times. The V call is TRBV20-1, the J call TRBJ1-1; weak D call: TRBD1 (5 bases). Trimming took 4 bases from V and 7 from J, leaving 13 bases between them. Germline loops: CDR1 DFQATT, CDR2 SNEGSKA (reference sequence). CDR3 size: 12 residues. The CDR3 DNA sequence: TGCAGTGCTATCTTAGTGACAGTTGAAGCTTTCTTT. This gives the protein CSAILVTVEAFF.

The CDR3 DNA reads TGTGCCAGCAACGGGCAGGGTACTGAAGCTTTCTTT. Its protein product is CASNGQGTEAFF. The chain joins TRBV7-6 to TRBJ1-1, with D maybe TRBD1 (5 bases). Germline-derived CDR1 and CDR2 are SGHVS and FNYEAQ. With 7 bases removed from V and 5 bases from J, the gap between germline ends came to 11 bases. The CDR3 has 12 amino acids.

The genes are TRBV5-1 and TRBJ2-1, with 7 nucleotides matching TRBD2. The length of the CDR3 is 18 residues. Germline CDR1 SGHRS, CDR2 YFSETQ. The junction had 9 bases not matched to a gene; V was cut back by 0 bases and J by 0 bases. The CDR3 here is CASSLATLAASSYNEQFF. CDR3 bases: TGCGCCAGCAGCTTGGCCACCCTAGCGGCAAGCTCCTACAATGAGCAGTTCTTC.

A remark on this clonotype: At one end the junction does not follow the germline gene, possibly because of a read error. J is TRBJ2-2 and V is TRBV5-6; D gene uncertain. CDR3 length equals 15 residues. CDR1 and CDR2 (germline): SGHDT, YYEEEE. The DNA of the CDR3 is TGTGCCAGCAGCTTGGTCATGGGGAACGCCGGGGAGCTGTTTTTT. Its translation: CASSLVMGNAGELFF.

The table lists this clonotype with many counts. The gene calls are TRBV24-1 and TRBJ1-2, with D perhaps TRBD1 (5 bases). The CDR3 spans 16 residues. Trimming stripped 7 bases from V and 0 bases from J, with 17 bases between. Germline loops: CDR1 KGHDR, CDR2 SFDVKD. Written as DNA, the CDR3 is TGTGCCACCAGAGGGAGGGGTAAACTAGCTAACTATGGCTACACCTTC. Encoded protein: CATRGRGKLANYGYTF.

The J gene is TRBJ1-2, the V gene TRBV25-1, with D tentatively TRBD1 (5 bases). The V and J ends lost 4 bases and 14 bases respectively, with 26 bases between them. Germline CDR1 reads MGHDK; CDR2 reads SYGVNS. This CDR3 contains 15 residues. CDR3 bases: TGTGCCAGCAGTGCCCCCGGGACCCTACACAGGAGCTTTACCTTC. Translated, it gives CASSAPGTLHRSFTF.

The CDR3: CASSPQDVQETQYF. CDR3 DNA: TGTGCCAGCAGTCCCCAGGACGTGCAAGAGACCCAGTACTTC. The rearrangement uses TRBV12-3 or TRBV12-4 and TRBJ2-5, with unresolved D. V lost 5 bases to trimming and J lost 2 bases, with 12 bases between them. This CDR3 spans 14 amino acids.

The V call is TRBV19, the J call TRBJ1-2; 7 bases line up with TRBD1. Germline CDR1 is LNHDA and CDR2 is SQIVND (reference sequence). This CDR3 contains 14 residues. Trimming at V came to 1 base and at J to 5 bases, leaving 4 bases not matched to a gene. The CDR3 reads CASSIVGQKYGYTF. In nucleotides, the CDR3 is TGTGCCAGTAGTATAGTGGGACAGAAATATGGCTACACCTTC.

This clonotype came up a few times. V and J are TRBV20-1 and TRBJ2-7; D possibly corresponds to TRBD1 (5 bases). Trimming cost V 1 base and J 3 bases, with 13 bases left between them. The germline gives CDR1 DFQATT, CDR2 SNEGSKA (reference sequence). The CDR3 extends over 14 amino acids. The CDR3: CSARVQGRSYEQYF. CDR3 nucleotides: TGCAGTGCTAGAGTGCAGGGCCGGAGCTACGAGCAGTACTTC.